Sequencing of this T cell receptor beta chain was carried out in a study of early T cells in non-severe SARS-CoV-2 infection. Study at large: Alpha and beta chains were unpaired, from unsorted whole-blood bulk RNA. Study results and limitations: Matches to VDJdb favored anti-spike CD8 responses and missed private and CD4 specificities.

Worth noting for this clonotype: Its target is unknown.

The CDR3 totals 19 residues. Germline CDR1 is SGHRS and CDR2 is YFSETQ. Trimming removed 2 bases from V and 0 bases from J; junction bases left unmatched: 11. Molecules of cDNA were individually given unique molecular identifiers that were attached to them. TCRdb reprocessed the 5' RACE reads via MiXCR and lists one record per CDR3 protein. The profile covers about 110,000 distinct CDR3 sequences, with 12% appearing a single time and approximately 3.1% taken by the ten largest. The V call is TRBV5-1, the J call TRBJ1-6, with 7 bases lining up with TRBD1. Material: whole blood. The TCR was taken from an adult who was a healthcare worker with PCR-confirmed SARS-CoV-2 infection or an uninfected control (not recorded which). The CDR3 DNA sequence: TGCGCCAGCAGCTTAACGACAGGGAGGCCCAGCTCCTATAATTCACCCCTCCACTTT. Its protein product is CASSLTTGRPSSYNSPLHF.